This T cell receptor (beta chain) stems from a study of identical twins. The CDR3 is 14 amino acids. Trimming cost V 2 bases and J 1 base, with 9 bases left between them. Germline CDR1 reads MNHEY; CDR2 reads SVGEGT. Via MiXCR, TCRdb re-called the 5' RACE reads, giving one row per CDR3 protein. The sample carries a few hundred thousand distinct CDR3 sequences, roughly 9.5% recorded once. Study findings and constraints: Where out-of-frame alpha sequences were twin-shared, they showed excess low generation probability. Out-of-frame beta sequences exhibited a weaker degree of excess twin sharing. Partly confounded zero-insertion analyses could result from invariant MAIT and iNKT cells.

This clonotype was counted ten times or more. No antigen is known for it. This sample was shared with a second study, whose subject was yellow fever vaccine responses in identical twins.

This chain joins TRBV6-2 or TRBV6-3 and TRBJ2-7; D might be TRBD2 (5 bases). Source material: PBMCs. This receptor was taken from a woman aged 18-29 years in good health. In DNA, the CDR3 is TGTGCCAGCAGTTACATCGAGGGATCCTACGAGCAGTACTTC. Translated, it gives CASSYIEGSYEQYF.